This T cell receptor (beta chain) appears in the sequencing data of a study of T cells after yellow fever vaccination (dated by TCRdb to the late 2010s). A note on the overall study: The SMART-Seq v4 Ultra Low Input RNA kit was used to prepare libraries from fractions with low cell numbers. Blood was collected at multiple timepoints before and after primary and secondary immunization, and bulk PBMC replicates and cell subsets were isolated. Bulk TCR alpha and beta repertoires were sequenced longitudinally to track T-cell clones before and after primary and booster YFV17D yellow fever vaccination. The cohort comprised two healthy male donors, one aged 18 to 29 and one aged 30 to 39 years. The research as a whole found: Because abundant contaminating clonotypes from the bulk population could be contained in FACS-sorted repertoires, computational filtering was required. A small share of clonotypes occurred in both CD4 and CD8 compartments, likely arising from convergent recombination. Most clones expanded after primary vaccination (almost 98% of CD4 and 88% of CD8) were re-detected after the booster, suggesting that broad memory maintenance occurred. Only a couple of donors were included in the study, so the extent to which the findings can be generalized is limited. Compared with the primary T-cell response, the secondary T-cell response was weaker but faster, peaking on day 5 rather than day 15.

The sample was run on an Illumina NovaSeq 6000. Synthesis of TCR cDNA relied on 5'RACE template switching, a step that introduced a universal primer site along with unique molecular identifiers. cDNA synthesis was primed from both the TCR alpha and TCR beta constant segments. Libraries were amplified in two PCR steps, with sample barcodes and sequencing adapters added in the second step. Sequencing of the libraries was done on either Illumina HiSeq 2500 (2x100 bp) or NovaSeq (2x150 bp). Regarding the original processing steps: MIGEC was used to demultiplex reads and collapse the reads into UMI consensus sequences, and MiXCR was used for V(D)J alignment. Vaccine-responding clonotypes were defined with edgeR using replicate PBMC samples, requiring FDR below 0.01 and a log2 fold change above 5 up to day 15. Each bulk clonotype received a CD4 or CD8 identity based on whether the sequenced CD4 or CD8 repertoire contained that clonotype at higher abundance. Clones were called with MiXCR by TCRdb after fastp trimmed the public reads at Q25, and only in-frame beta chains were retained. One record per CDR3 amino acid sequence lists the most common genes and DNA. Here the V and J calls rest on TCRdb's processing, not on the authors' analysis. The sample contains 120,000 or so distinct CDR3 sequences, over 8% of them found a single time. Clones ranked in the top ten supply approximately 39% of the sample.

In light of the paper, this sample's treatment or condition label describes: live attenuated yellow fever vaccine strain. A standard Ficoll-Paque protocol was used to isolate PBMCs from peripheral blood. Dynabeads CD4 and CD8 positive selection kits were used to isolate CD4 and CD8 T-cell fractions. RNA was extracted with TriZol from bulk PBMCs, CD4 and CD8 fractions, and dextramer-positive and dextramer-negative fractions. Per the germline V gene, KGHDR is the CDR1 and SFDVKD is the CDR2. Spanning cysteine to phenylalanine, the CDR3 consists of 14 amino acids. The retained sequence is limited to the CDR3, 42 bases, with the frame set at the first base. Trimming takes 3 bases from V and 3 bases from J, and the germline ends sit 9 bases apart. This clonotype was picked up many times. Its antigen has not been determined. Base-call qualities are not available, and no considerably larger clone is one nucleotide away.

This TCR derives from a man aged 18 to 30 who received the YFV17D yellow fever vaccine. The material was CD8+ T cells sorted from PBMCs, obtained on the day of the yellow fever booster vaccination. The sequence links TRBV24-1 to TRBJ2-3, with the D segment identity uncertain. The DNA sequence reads TGTGCCACCAGTGATAAGGGCCTGACAGATACGCAGTATTTT. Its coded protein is CATSDKGLTDTQYF.